The source of this T cell receptor beta chain is a study of shared clonotypes between healthy human individuals. The run depth of the assay was deep. This table comes from immunoSEQ multiplex PCR, and its TCRdb copy is limited to in-frame clones, with some not included. The sample lists under 750,000 clones, 72% occurring once. All the donors were Caucasian adults who lived in Nashville, Tennessee. Study-level results: Lower generation probabilities were found for non-shared clonotypes than for those shared by all four donors. Several donors held around 5% of naive CD4 clonotypes in common.

This clone was seen a few times. The target antigen is unknown. Germline CDR1 reads LNHNV; CDR2 reads YYDKDF (reference sequence). This CDR3 region has 15 residues. The germline V and J ends were trimmed by 3 bases and 0 bases, with 9 bases remaining between them. The clonotype originates from a woman in her 30s in good health. What was sequenced was memory CD4+ T cells sorted from blood. Subset given: CD45RA-negative fraction. This rearrangement joins TRBV15 to TRBJ1-3; D is undetermined. The CDR3 here is CATSRAGDSGNTIYF. DNA for the CDR3: TGTGCCACCAGCAGGGCTGGAGACTCTGGAAACACCATATATTTT.